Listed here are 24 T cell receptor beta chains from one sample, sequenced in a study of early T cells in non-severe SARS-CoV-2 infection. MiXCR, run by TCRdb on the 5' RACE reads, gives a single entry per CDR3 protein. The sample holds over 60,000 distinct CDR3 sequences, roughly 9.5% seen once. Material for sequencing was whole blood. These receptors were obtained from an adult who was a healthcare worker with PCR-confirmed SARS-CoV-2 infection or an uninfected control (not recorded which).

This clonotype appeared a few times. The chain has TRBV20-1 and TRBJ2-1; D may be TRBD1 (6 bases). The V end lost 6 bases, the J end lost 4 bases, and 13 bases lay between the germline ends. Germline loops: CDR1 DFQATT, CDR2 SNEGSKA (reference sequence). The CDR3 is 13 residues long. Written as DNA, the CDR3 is TGCAGTGCCATAACGGACAGTTACAATGAGCAGTTCTTC. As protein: CSAITDSYNEQFF.

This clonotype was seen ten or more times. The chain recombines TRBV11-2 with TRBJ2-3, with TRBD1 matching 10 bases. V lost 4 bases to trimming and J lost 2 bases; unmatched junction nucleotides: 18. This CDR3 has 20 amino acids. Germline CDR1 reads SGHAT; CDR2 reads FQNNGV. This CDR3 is CASSSLRRTGGSGPTDTQYF. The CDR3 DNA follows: TGTGCCAGCAGCTCCCTTCGTAGGACAGGGGGATCCGGTCCCACAGATACGCAGTATTTT.

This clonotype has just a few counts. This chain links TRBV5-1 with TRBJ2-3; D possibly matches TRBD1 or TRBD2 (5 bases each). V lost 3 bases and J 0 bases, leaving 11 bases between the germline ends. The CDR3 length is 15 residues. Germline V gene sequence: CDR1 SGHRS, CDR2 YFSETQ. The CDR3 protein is CASSSGRDSTDTQYF. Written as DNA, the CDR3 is TGCGCCAGCAGCTCCGGTCGGGACAGCACAGATACGCAGTATTTT.

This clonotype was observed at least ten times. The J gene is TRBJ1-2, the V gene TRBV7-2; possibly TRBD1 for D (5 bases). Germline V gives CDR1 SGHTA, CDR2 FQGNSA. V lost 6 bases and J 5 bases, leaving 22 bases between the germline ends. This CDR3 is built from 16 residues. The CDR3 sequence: CASRIHSGGAQYGYTF. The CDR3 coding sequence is TGTGCCAGCAGGATCCATTCAGGCGGGGCGCAGTATGGCTACACCTTC.

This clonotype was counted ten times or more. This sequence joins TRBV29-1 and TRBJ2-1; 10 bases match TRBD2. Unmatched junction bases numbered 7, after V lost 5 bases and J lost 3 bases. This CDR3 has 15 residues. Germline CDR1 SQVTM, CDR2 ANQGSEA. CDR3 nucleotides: TGCAGCGTTAACCCGGGACTAGCGTTCTACAATGAGCAGTTCTTC. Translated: CSVNPGLAFYNEQFF.

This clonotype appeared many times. CDR3 in DNA: TGTGCCACCAGTGATTACAACAGCAATCAGCCCCAGCATTTT. Amino acids: CATSDYNSNQPQHF. The chain recombines TRBV24-1 with TRBJ1-5, with no clear D. The CDR3 loop spans 14 amino acids. Germline lookup yields CDR1 KGHDR and CDR2 SFDVKD. The V and J ends lost 2 bases and 1 base respectively, with 5 bases between them.

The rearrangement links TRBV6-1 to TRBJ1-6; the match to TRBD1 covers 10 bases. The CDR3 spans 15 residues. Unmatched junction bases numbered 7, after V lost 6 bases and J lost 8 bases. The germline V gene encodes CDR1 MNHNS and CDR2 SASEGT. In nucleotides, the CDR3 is TGTGCCAGCAGGGATTGGACAGGGGGACATTCACCCCTCCACTTT. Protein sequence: CASRDWTGGHSPLHF.

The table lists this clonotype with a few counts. The CDR3 DNA reads TGTGCCAGCAGCACCCAAGGTCGGCAGTCCAATCAGCCCCAGCATTTT. Its protein is CASSTQGRQSNQPQHF. This chain links TRBV7-3 with TRBJ1-5; no clear D. Germline V gene sequence: CDR1 SGHTA, CDR2 FQGTGA. V was cut by 5 bases and J by 3 bases, with 17 bases left in between. This CDR3 has 16 amino acids. Together with reference TRBV7-3 and TRBJ1-5, the CDR3 gives the full variable domain: GAGVSQTPSNKVTEKGKYVELRCDPISGHTALYWYRQSLGQGPEFLIYFQGTGAADDSGLPNDRFFAVRPEGSVSTLKIQRTERGDSAVYLCASSTQGRQSNQPQHFGDGTRLSIL.

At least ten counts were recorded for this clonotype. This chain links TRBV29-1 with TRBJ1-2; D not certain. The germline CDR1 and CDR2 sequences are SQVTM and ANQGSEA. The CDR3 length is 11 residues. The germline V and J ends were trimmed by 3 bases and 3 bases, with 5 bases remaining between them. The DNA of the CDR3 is TGCAGCGTTGACAGCCACTATGGCTACACCTTC. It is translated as CSVDSHYGYTF.

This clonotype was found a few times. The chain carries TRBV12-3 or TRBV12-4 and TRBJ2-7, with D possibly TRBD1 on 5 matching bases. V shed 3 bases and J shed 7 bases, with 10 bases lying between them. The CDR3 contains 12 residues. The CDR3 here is CASSLGLGEQYF. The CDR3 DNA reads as TGTGCCAGCAGTTTGGGGCTTGGGGAGCAGTACTTC.

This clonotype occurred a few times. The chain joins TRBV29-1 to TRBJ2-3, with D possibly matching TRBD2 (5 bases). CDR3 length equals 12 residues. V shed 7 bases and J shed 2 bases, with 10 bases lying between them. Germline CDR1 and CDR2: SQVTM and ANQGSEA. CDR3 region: CSESGDTDTQYF. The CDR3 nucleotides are TGCAGCGAATCCGGGGACACAGATACGCAGTATTTT.

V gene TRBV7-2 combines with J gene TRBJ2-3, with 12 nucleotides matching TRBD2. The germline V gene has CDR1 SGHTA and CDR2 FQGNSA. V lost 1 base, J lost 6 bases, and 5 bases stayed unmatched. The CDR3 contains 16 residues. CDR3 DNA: TGTGCCAGCAGCTTAGGCGGACTAGCGGGGAAGGATACGCAGTATTTT. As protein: CASSLGGLAGKDTQYF.

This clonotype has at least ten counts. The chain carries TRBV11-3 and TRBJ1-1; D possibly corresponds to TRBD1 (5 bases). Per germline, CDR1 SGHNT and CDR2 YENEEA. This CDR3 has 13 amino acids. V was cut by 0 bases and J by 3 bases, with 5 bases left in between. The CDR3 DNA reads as TGTGCCAGCAGCTTAGAGGGACACACTGAAGCTTTCTTT. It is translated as CASSLEGHTEAFF.

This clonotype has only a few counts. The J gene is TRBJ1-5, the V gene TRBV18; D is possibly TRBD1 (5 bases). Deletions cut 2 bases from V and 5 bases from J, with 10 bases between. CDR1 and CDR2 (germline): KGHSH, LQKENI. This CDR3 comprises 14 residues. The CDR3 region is CASSPGTPDQPQHF. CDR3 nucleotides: TGTGCCAGCTCACCAGGGACCCCCGATCAGCCCCAGCATTTT.

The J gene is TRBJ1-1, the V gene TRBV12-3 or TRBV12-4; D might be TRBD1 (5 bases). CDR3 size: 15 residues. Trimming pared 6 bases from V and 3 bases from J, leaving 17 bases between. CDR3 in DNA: TGTGCCAGCAGCTTATCGGGGGTTGGAGACACTGAAGCTTTCTTT. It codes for CASSLSGVGDTEAFF.

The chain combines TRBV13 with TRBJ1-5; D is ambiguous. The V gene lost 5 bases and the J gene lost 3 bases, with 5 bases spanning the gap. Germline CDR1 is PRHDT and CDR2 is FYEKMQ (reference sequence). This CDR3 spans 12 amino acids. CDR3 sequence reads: CASSHFNQPQHF. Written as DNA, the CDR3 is TGTGCCAGCAGCCACTTCAATCAGCCCCAGCATTTT.

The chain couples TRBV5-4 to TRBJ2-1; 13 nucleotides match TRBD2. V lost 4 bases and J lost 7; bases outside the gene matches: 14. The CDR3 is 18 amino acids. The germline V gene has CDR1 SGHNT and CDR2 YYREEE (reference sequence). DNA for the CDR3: TGTGCCAGCAGCCCGACAACCGGACTAGCGGGAGTAGTGAATGAGCAGTTCTTC. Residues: CASSPTTGLAGVVNEQFF. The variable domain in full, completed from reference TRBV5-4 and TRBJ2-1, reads ETGVTQSPTHLIKTRGQQVTLRCSSQSGHNTVSWYQQALGQGPQFIFQYYREEENGRGNFPPRFSGLQFPNYSSELNVNALELDDSALYLCASSPTTGLAGVVNEQFFGPGTRLTVL.

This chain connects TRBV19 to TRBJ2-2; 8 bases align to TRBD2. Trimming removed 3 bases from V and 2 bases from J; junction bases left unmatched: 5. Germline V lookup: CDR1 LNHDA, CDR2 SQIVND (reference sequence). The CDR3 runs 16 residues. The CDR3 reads CASSMGLGGNTGELFF. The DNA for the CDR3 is TGTGCCAGTAGTATGGGACTAGGGGGAAACACCGGGGAGCTGTTTTTT.

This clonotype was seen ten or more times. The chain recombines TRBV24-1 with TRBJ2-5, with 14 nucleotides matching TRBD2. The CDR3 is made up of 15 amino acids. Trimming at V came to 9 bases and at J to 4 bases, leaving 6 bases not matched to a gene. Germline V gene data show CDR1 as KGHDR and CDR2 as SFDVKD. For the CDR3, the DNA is TGTGCCACCGCGCTTGGACTAGCGGGAGGAGAGACCCAGTACTTC. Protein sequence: CATALGLAGGETQYF.

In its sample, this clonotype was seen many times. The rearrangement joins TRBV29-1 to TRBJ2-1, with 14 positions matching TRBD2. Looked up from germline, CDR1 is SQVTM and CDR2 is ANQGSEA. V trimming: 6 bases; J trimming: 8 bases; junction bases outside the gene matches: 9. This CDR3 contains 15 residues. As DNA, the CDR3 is TGCAGCGTGGGTCGACTAGCGGGAGGGAGCGATGAGCAGTTCTTC. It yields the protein CSVGRLAGGSDEQFF.

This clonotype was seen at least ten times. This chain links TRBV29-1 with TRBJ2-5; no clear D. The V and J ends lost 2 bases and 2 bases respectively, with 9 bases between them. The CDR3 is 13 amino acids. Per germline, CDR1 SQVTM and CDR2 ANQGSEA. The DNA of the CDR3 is TGCAGCGTTGAACTCGATTTACAAGAGACCCAGTACTTC. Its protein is CSVELDLQETQYF.

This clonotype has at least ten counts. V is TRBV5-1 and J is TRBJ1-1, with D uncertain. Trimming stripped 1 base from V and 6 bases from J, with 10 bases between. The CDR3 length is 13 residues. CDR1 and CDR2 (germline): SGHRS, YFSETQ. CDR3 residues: CASSLSGFAEAFF. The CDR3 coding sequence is TGCGCCAGCAGCTTGTCTGGGTTTGCTGAAGCTTTCTTT.

The CDR3 spells CASSLRSSGSNEQFF. The CDR3, as DNA: TGTGCCAGCAGCTTACGTTCTAGCGGGAGCAATGAGCAGTTCTTC. The genes are TRBV7-2 and TRBJ2-1; 10 nucleotides agree with TRBD2. Germline-derived CDR1 and CDR2 are SGHTA and FQGNSA. The CDR3 extends over 15 amino acids. V shed 2 bases and J 6 bases; nucleotides not matched to a gene: 4.

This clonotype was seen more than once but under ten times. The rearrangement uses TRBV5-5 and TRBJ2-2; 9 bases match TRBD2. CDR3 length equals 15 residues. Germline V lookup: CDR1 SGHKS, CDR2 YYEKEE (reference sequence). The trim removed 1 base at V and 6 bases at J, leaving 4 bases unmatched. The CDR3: CASSLISGRSGELFF. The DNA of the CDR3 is TGTGCCAGCAGCTTGATAAGCGGGAGGTCCGGGGAGCTGTTTTTT.